Detailed here is one TCR beta chain. The antigen is undetermined. HLA-DR+CD14-CD3+CD4+CD25low/- cells were sorted from peripheral blood mononuclear cells. The data originate from a study of circulating and synovial CD4+ cells in juvenile arthritis. Data came from immunoSEQ multiplex PCR; TCRdb stores just in-frame clones and leaves some out. The data contain 1,800 or so clones, 75% to 95% of them seen just once; the ten biggest clones take up less than 3%. Trimming removed 6 bases from V and 1 base from J, with 9 bases in between. This CDR3 has 13 amino acids. The germline V gene has CDR1 MNHEY and CDR2 SVGAGI. The study, taken as a whole, reports: Some such blood samples were as oligoclonal as synovium. Bulk blood CD4 samples held at least an order of magnitude more or fewer genomes than CPL. Circulating pathogenic-like lymphocytes shared a substantially higher fraction of CDR3 sequences with synovium than bulk blood.

This receptor was identified in a human patient with juvenile idiopathic arthritis. Some clones in this sample may be carry-over from other donors' samples. The source material was HLA-DR+ CD4+ T cells from blood. The subset was: circulating pathogenic-like lymphocytes, sorted as HLA-DR+CD14-CD3+CD4+CD25low/- blood T cells. V and J are TRBV6-5 and TRBJ1-2, with D hard to call. CDR3 DNA sequence: TGTGCCAGCAGCAGACAAATTAACTATGGCTACACCTTC. Amino acids: CASSRQINYGYTF.